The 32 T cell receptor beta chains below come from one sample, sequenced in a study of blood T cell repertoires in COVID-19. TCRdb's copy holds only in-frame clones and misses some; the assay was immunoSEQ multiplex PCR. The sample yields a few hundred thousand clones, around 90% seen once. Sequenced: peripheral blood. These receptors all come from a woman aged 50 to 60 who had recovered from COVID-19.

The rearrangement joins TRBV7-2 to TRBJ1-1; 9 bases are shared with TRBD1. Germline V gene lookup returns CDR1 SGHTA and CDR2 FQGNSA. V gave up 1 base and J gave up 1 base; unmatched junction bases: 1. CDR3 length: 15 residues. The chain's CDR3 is CASSLGTGANTEAFF. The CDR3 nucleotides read TGTGCCAGCAGCTTAGGGACAGGGGCGAACACTGAAGCTTTCTTT.

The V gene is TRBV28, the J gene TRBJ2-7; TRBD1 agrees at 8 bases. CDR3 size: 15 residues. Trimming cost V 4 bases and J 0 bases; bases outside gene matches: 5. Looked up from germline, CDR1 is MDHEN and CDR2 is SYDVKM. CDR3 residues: CASSSNGQGSYEQYF. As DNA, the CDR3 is TGTGCCAGCAGTTCCAACGGACAGGGCTCCTACGAGCAGTACTTC.

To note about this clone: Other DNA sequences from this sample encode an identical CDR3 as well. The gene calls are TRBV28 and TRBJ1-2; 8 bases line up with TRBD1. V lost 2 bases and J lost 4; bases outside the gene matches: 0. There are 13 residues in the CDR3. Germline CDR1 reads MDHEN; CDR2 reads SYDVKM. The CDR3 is CASSLQGAYGYTF. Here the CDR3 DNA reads TGTGCCAGCAGTTTACAGGGGGCCTATGGCTACACCTTC.

The CDR3 nucleotides read TGTGCCAGCAGCTTCGAACAGGGGAGTCACGAGCAGTACTTC. It codes for CASSFEQGSHEQYF. The chain recombines TRBV5-4 with TRBJ2-7, with TRBD1 identical over 7 bases. With 2 bases clipped from V and 5 bases from J, the junction kept 7 bases outside the gene matches. Per the germline V gene, CDR1 is SGHNT and CDR2 is YYREEE (reference sequence). The CDR3 has 14 amino acids. Based on the CDR3 plus reference TRBV5-4 and TRBJ2-7, the full variable domain is ETGVTQSPTHLIKTRGQQVTLRCSSQSGHNTVSWYQQALGQGPQFIFQYYREEENGRGNFPPRFSGLQFPNYSSELNVNALELDDSALYLCASSFEQGSHEQYFGPGTRLTVT.

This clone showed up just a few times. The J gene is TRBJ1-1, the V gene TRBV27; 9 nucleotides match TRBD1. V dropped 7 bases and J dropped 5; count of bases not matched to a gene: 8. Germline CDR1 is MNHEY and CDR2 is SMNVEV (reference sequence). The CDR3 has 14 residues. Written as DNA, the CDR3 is TGTGCCAGCACCGGGACAGGGCGGCGGACTGAAGCTTTCTTT. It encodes CASTGTGRRTEAFF.

The CDR3 region has the DNA TGTGCCAGCTTCGGAGGGACTACGCAGTATTTT. This gives the protein CASFGGTTQYF. V and J are TRBV3-1 (or the pseudogene TRBV3-2) and TRBJ2-3; perhaps TRBD2 as D (6 bases). V lost 8 bases to trimming and J lost 8 bases, with 11 bases between them. The CDR3 loop spans 11 amino acids. Germline lookup yields CDR1 LGHDT and CDR2 YNNKEL (reference sequence).

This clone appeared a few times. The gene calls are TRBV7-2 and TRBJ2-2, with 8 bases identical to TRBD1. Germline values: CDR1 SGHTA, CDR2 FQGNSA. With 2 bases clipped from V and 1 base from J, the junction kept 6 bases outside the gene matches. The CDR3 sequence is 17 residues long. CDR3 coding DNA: TGTGCCAGCAGCTTACTTTCAGGGGGCTGGAACACCGGGGAGCTGTTTTTT. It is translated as CASSLLSGGWNTGELFF.

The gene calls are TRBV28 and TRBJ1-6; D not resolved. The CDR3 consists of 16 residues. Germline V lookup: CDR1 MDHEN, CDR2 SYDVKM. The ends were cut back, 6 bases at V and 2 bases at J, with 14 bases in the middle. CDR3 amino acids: CASSSGEAAYNSPLHF. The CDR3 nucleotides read TGTGCCAGCAGCTCCGGGGAGGCTGCCTATAATTCACCCCTCCACTTT. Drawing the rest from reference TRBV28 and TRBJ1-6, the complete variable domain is DVKVTQSSRYLVKRTGEKVFLECVQDMDHENMFWYRQDPGLGLRLIYFSYDVKMKEKGDIPEGYSVSREKKERFSLILESASTNQTSMYLCASSSGEAAYNSPLHFGNGTRLTVT.

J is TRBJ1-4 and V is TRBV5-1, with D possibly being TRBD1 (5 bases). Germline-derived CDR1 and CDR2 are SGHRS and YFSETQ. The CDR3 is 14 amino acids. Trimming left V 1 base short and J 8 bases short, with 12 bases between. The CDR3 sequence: CASSLSFGGEKLFF. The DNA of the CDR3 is TGCGCCAGCAGCTTGAGTTTTGGGGGGGAAAAACTGTTTTTT.

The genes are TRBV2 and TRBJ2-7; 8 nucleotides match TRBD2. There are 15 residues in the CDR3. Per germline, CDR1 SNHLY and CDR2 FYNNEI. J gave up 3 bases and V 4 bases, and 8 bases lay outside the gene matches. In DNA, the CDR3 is TGTGCCAGCAGTGGCCGACTAGCGAATCGCTACGAGCAGTACTTC. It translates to CASSGRLANRYEQYF.

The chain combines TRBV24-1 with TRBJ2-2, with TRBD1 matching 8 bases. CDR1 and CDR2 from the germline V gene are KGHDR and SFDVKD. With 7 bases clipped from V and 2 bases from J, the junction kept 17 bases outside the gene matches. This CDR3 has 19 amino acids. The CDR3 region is CATSPRKGQGFTNTGELFF. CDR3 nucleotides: TGTGCCACCAGCCCCCGTAAAGGACAGGGCTTTACCAACACCGGGGAGCTGTTTTTT.

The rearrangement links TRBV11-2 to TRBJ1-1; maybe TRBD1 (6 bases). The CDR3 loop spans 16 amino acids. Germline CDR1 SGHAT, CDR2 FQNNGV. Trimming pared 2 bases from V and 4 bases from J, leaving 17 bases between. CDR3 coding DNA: TGTGCCAGCAGCTTAATACAGGGATTCTGGGGCACTGAAGCTTTCTTT. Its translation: CASSLIQGFWGTEAFF.

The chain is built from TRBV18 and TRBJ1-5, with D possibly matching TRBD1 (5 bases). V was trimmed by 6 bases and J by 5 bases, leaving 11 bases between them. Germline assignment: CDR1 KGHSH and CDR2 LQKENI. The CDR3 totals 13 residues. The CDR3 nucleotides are TGTGCCAGCTCGTCGGGGGGGTATCAGCCCCAGCATTTT. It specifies CASSSGGYQPQHF.

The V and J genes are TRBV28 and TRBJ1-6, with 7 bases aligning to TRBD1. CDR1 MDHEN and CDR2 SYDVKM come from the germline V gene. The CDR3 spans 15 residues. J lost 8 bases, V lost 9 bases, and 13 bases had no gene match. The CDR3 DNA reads TGTGCCAGTCCTCCCGGGACAGCGAAGGATTCACCCCTCCACTTT. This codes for CASPPGTAKDSPLHF.

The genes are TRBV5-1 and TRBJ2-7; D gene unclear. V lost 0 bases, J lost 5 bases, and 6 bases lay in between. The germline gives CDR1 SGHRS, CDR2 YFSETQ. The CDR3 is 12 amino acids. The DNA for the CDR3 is TGCGCCAGCAGCTTGGCTCGGGACGAGCAGTACTTC. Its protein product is CASSLARDEQYF. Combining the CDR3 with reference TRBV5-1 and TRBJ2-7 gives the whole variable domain KAGVTQTPRYLIKTRGQQVTLSCSPISGHRSVSWYQQTPGQGLQFLFEYFSETQRNKGNFPGRFSGRQFSNSRSEMNVSTLELGDSALYLCASSLARDEQYFGPGTRLTVT.

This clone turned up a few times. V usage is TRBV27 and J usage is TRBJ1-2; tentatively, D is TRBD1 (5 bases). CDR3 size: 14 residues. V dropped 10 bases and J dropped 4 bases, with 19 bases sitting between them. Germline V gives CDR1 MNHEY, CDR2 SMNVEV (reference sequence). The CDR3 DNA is TGTGCCACCCAACCAGCCGGGGGATCCTATGGCTACACCTTC. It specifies CATQPAGGSYGYTF.

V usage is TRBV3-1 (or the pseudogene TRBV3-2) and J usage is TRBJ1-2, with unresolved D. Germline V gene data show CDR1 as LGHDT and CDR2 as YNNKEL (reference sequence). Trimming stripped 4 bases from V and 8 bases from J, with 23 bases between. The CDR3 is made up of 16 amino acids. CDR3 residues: CASSPLPGTRVWGYTF. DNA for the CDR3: TGTGCCAGCAGCCCCCTGCCCGGAACTCGGGTTTGGGGCTACACCTTC.

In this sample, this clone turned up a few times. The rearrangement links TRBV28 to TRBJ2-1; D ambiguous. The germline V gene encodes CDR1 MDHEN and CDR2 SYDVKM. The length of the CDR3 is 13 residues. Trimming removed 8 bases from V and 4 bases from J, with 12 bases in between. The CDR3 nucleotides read TGTGCCAGCCATCAACCCGGTTACAATGAGCAGTTCTTC. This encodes CASHQPGYNEQFF.

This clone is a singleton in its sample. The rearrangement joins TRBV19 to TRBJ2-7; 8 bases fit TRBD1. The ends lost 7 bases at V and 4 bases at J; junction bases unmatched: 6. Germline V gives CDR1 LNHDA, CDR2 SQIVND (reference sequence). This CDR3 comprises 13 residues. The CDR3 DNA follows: TGTGCCAGTAAGGGCAGGGGGCAATACGAGCAGTACTTC. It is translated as CASKGRGQYEQYF.

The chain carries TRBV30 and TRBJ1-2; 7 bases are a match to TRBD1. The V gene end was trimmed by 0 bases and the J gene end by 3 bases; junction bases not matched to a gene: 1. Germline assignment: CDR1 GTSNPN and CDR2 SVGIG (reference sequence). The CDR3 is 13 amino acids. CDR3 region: CAWSVQGHYGYTF. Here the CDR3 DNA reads TGTGCCTGGAGTGTACAGGGGCACTATGGCTACACCTTC.

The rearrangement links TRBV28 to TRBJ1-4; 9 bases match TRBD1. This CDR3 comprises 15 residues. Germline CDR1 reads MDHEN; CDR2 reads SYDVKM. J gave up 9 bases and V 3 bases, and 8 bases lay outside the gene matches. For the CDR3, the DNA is TGTGCCAGCAGTTTTCACCGGGACAGGGACAAAAAACTGTTTTTT. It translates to CASSFHRDRDKKLFF.

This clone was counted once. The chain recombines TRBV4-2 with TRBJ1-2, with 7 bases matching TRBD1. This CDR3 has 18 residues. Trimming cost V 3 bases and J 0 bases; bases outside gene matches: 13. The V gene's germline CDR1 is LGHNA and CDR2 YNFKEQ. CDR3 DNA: TGTGCCAGCAGCCAGGAACCTTTAGGACAGGCTACTAACTATGGCTACACCTTC. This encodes CASSQEPLGQATNYGYTF.

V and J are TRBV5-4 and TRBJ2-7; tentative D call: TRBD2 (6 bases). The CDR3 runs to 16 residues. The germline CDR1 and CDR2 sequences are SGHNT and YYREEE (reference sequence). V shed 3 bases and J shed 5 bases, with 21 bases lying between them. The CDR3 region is CASSSSSGTRGNEQYF. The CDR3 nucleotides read TGTGCCAGCAGCTCGTCATCCGGGACTCGGGGGAACGAGCAGTACTTC.

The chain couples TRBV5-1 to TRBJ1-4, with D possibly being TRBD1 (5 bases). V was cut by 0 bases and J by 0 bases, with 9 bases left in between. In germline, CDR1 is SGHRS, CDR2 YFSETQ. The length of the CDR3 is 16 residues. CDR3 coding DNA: TGCGCCAGCAGCTTGGGGACATACACAACTAATGAAAAACTGTTTTTT. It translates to CASSLGTYTTNEKLFF.

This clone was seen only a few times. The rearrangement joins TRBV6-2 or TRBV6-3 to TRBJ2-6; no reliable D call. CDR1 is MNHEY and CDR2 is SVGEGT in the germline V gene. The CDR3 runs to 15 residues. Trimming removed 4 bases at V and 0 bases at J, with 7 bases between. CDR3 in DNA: TGTGCCAGCAGTTTGAGTCCCTCTGGGGCCAACGTCCTGACTTTC. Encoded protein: CASSLSPSGANVLTF.

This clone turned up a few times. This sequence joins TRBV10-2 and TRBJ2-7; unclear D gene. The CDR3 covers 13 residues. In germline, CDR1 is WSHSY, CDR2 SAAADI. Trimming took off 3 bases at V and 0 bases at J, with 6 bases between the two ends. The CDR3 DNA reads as TGCGCCAGCAGTGAATATTACTCCTACGAGCAGTACTTC. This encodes CASSEYYSYEQYF.

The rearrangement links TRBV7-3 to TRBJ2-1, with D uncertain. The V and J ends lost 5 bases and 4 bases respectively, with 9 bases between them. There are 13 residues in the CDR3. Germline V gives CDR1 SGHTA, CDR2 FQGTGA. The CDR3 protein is CASSATEYNEQFF. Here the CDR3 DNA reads TGTGCCAGCAGCGCAACAGAATACAATGAGCAGTTCTTC.

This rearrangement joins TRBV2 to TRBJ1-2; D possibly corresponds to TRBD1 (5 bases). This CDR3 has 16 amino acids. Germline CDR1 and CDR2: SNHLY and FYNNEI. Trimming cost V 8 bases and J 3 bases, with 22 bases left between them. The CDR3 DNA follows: TGTGCCAGCGCACGTCGGGGGGGGAAGAGTGACTATGGCTACACCTTC. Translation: CASARRGGKSDYGYTF.

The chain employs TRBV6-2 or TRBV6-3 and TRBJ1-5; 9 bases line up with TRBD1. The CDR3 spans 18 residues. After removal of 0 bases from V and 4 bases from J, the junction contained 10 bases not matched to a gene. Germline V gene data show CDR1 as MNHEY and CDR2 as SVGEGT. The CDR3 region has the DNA TGTGCCAGCAGTTACTCGAGGTCACAGGGGGCTTGGAATCAGCCCCAGCATTTT. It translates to CASSYSRSQGAWNQPQHF.

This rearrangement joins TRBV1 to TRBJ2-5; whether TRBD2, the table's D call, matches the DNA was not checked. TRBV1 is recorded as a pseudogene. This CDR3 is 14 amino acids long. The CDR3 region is CTSSRRRERKTQYF. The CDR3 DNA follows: TGCACCAGCAGCCGGAGGCGGGAGCGGAAGACCCAGTACTTC.

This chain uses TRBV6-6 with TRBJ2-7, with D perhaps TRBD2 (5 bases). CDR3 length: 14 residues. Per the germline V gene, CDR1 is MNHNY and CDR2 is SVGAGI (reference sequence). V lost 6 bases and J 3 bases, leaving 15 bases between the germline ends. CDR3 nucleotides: TGTGCCAGCAGCCGGACTCCTGCCCGCTACGAGCAGTACTTC. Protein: CASSRTPARYEQYF.

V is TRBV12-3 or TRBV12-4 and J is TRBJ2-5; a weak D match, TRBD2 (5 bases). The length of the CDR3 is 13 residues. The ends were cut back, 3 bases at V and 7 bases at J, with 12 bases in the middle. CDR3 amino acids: CASSFGRAGTQYF. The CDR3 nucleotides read TGTGCCAGCAGTTTCGGGCGTGCGGGGACCCAGTACTTC.